This T cell receptor (beta chain) is drawn from a study of CD8+CD57+ T cells in acquired aplastic anemia. Study-wide context: DNA from sorted CD4+ and CD8+ cells averaged approximately 3.5 ug. The study, taken as a whole, reports: The study found no significant CD8+ Simpson's diversity difference between patients and controls. Researchers report that about 29 CD8+ CDR3 sequences appeared in both patients and controls.

Of note for this clonotype: Its cognate antigen is unknown.

The CDR3 is 16 residues long. V trimming: 4 bases; J trimming: 4 bases; junction bases outside the gene matches: 12. CDR1 and CDR2 from the germline V gene are SNHLY and FYNNEI. An expansion of CD8+CD57+ cells by flow cytometry had been shown in patients chosen for sequencing. Prior therapy had not been administered to any patient at the time of blood sampling. The use of genomic DNA as template underpinned the TCR beta VDJ and CDR3 profiling. TCRdb re-called the reads through MiXCR, storing one row per CDR3 protein. The repertoire holds around 160,000 distinct CDR3 sequences, with under 55% as singletons.

The origin of this receptor is a human donor with aplastic anemia. The genes are TRBV2 and TRBJ2-5, with 7 nucleotides matching TRBD1. Material: sorted CD4+, CD8+, or CD8+CD57+ T cells (not recorded which) from PBMCs. The CDR3 loop is CASSVGQQGIGETQYF. DNA for the CDR3: TGTGCCAGCAGTGTGGGACAACAGGGGATCGGAGAGACCCAGTACTTC.